One and the same sample provided the 14 T cell receptor beta chains below, sequenced in a study of beta chain features in type 1 diabetes. Study results and caveats: There was a moderate but significant shortening of TCRB CDR3s in all four CD4+ subsets of Type 1 diabetes patients.

These receptors lack a known antigen. The authors reverse transcribed all of the isolated RNA, so sequencing captured expressed TCRB transcripts. Some clones are missing from TCRdb's copy, which holds only in-frame ones; the method was immunoSEQ multiplex PCR. The repertoire holds 600,000 to 700,000 clones, with around 12% as singletons. Material: naive CD4+ T cells from blood. These receptors all come from a man aged 25 to 40 with type 1 diabetes.

Comments on this clone: Other DNA variants within this sample encode the same CDR3. The J gene is TRBJ2-3, the V gene TRBV7-2; 9 nucleotides align to TRBD2. After removal of 2 bases from V and 0 bases from J, the junction contained 3 bases not matched to a gene. Looked up from germline, CDR1 is SGHTA and CDR2 is FQGNSA. The CDR3 contains 16 residues. The CDR3 coding sequence is TGTGCCAGCAGCTTACTAGCGGGGACTAGCACAGATACGCAGTATTTT. This codes for CASSLLAGTSTDTQYF.

The chain combines TRBV6-5 with TRBJ1-2; no definite D call. Germline V gene data show CDR1 as MNHEY and CDR2 as SVGAGI. Trimming pared 0 bases from V and 5 bases from J, leaving 10 bases between. This CDR3 contains 14 residues. This CDR3 is CASSYSSGRYGYTF. For the CDR3, the DNA is TGTGCCAGCAGTTACTCGTCGGGCCGGTATGGCTACACCTTC.

This clone was recorded a few times. The chain recombines TRBV25-1 with TRBJ2-5; D remains ambiguous. There are 15 residues in the CDR3. The germline V and J ends were trimmed by 1 base and 5 bases, with 14 bases remaining between them. Germline V lookup: CDR1 MGHDK, CDR2 SYGVNS. For the CDR3, the DNA is TGTGCCAGCAGTGAATTAAGCCACGGCGGCGAGACCCAGTACTTC. This codes for CASSELSHGGETQYF.

The chain joins TRBV7-2 to TRBJ1-5; the D gene is possibly TRBD1 (6 bases). Looked up from germline, CDR1 is SGHTA and CDR2 is FQGNSA. This CDR3 region has 17 residues. Trimming removed 2 bases from V and 0 bases from J, with 14 bases in between. The CDR3 DNA is TGTGCCAGCAGCTTATTAGGGGGGGCTTATAGCAATCAGCCCCAGCATTTT. It yields the protein CASSLLGGAYSNQPQHF.

This clone turned up a few times. The chain links TRBV14 to TRBJ2-3, with 7 bases aligning to TRBD2. There are 15 residues in the CDR3. V lost 4 bases, J lost 3 bases, and 7 bases stayed unmatched. Germline-derived CDR1 and CDR2 are SGHDN and FVKESK. CDR3: CASSRRLAVTDTQYF. DNA for the CDR3: TGTGCCAGCAGCCGTCGACTAGCAGTAACAGATACGCAGTATTTT.

The chain recombines TRBV4-2 with TRBJ2-5, with TRBD1 matching 7 bases. The CDR3 spans 19 residues. Per germline, CDR1 LGHNA and CDR2 YNFKEQ. J was trimmed by 1 base and V by 0 bases; bases with no gene match: 14. CDR3 sequence: CASSQDAIRLGTAQETQYF. In nucleotides, the CDR3 is TGTGCCAGCAGCCAAGACGCTATTCGGCTCGGGACAGCCCAAGAGACCCAGTACTTC.

In this sample, this clone turned up a few times. The chain has TRBV19 and TRBJ1-5; no clear D gene. Trimming pared 5 bases from V and 7 bases from J, leaving 24 bases between. CDR1 LNHDA and CDR2 SQIVND come from the germline V gene (reference sequence). The CDR3 runs to 17 residues. The CDR3 DNA reads as TGTGCCAGTAGTGCCTACCGCAGTCAGATGCATGGACAGCCCCAGCATTTT. It encodes CASSAYRSQMHGQPQHF.

This clone was counted only a few times. The gene calls are TRBV5-1 and TRBJ2-1; 7 nucleotides line up with TRBD1. Trimming at V came to 3 bases and at J to 2 bases, leaving 5 bases not matched to a gene. This CDR3 spans 15 amino acids. From germline, CDR1 is SGHRS and CDR2 YFSETQ. Here the CDR3 DNA reads TGCGCCAGCAGCTCCCTCGGGACAGCCTACAATGAGCAGTTCTTC. It codes for CASSSLGTAYNEQFF.

The rearrangement joins TRBV2 to TRBJ1-6; unclear D gene. Trimming left V 3 bases short and J 7 bases short, with 4 bases between. Germline CDR1 and CDR2: SNHLY and FYNNEI. This CDR3 region has 12 residues. Here the CDR3 reads CASSDPNSPLHF. DNA of the CDR3: TGTGCCAGCAGTGACCCGAATTCACCCCTCCACTTT.

In this sample, this clone turned up a few times. The chain carries TRBV10-3 and TRBJ2-7, with D perhaps TRBD2 (5 bases). Deletions cut 2 bases from V and 1 base from J, with 9 bases between. Germline loops: CDR1 ENHRY, CDR2 SYGVKD. This CDR3 contains 14 residues. The DNA of the CDR3 is TGTGCCATCAGTGAGGAGGGTTGGTCCTACGAGCAGTACTTC. Protein: CAISEEGWSYEQYF.

The chain joins TRBV6-5 to TRBJ2-2, with TRBD2 as a possible D gene (5 bases). Trimming removed 7 bases from V and 5 bases from J, with 14 bases in between. This CDR3 has 14 residues. Germline loops: CDR1 MNHEY, CDR2 SVGAGI. The CDR3 nucleotides are TGTGCCAGCAACACGGACTCTCGAACCGGGGAGCTGTTTTTT. Its protein product is CASNTDSRTGELFF.

This clone has a handful of counts. The chain employs TRBV27 and TRBJ2-7, with TRBD1 matching 7 bases. Germline V gene lookup returns CDR1 MNHEY and CDR2 SMNVEV (reference sequence). The CDR3 consists of 15 residues. V shed 5 bases and J 2 bases; nucleotides not matched to a gene: 9. CDR3 sequence: CASSTDRVGPYEQYF. The CDR3 DNA is TGTGCCAGCAGTACCGACAGGGTCGGTCCCTACGAGCAGTACTTC.

This clone showed up just a few times. This sequence joins TRBV5-4 and TRBJ2-4; maybe TRBD2 (6 bases). The germline V and J ends were trimmed by 0 bases and 11 bases, with 9 bases remaining between them. From germline, CDR1 is SGHNT and CDR2 YYREEE (reference sequence). CDR3 length: 12 residues. The CDR3 DNA sequence: TGTGCCAGCAGCTTGGGCCGGGAGTTTCAGTACTTC. Protein: CASSLGREFQYF.

CDR3 sequence (DNA): TGTGCCAGCAGCTTAGATGGGCGTAGGCTTGAAAAACTGTTTTTT. It codes for CASSLDGRRLEKLFF. This chain connects TRBV11-2 to TRBJ1-4, with no clear D. The CDR3 loop spans 15 amino acids. Between the trimmed V and J ends, which lost 0 bases and 7 bases, there was a span of 12 bases. Germline V gene data show CDR1 as SGHAT and CDR2 as FQNNGV.